These 13 T cell receptor beta chains originate from one sample sequenced in a study of glioma-infiltrating T cells after dendritic cell vaccination. Time point given: after dendritic cell vaccination, including at tumor progression/relapse. The table came from immunoSEQ multiplex PCR; TCRdb's copy has only in-frame clones and leaves some out. The data hold around 100,000 clones, with around 83% observed a single time. Material: blood, obtained after dendritic cell vaccination. The origin of the receptors is a human donor with glioblastoma.

The chain employs TRBV18 and TRBJ1-2; D may be TRBD1 (6 bases). CDR3 length: 14 residues. V was trimmed by 3 bases and J by 4 bases, leaving 12 bases between them. Germline assignment: CDR1 KGHSH and CDR2 LQKENI. CDR3 sequence reads: CASSPRTEPYGYTF. The CDR3 nucleotides read TGTGCCAGCTCACCCCGGACAGAGCCCTATGGCTACACCTTC.

This sequence joins TRBV7-8 and TRBJ1-4; no firm D call. The germline V and J ends were trimmed by 4 bases and 7 bases, with 10 bases remaining between them. The CDR3 totals 13 residues. The germline gives CDR1 SGHVS, CDR2 FQNEAQ. This chain's CDR3 is CASSYAEGEKLFF. Here the CDR3 DNA reads TGTGCCAGCAGCTACGCTGAGGGTGAAAAACTGTTTTTT.

The chain employs TRBV2 and TRBJ1-5, with D tentatively TRBD1 (5 bases). The germline V gene has CDR1 SNHLY and CDR2 FYNNEI. The CDR3 extends over 14 amino acids. V lost 4 bases to trimming and J lost 8 bases, with 15 bases between them. CDR3 amino acids: CASSVIGAGEPQHF. In DNA form, the CDR3 reads TGTGCCAGCAGTGTCATAGGGGCGGGGGAGCCCCAGCATTTT. Complete variable domain (other parts from reference TRBV2 and TRBJ1-5): EPEVTQTPSHQVTQMGQEVILRCVPISNHLYFYWYRQILGQKVEFLVSFYNNEISEKSEIFDDQFSVERPDGSNFTLKIRSTKLEDSAMYFCASSVIGAGEPQHFGDGTRLSIL.

The chain has TRBV15 and TRBJ1-1, with D hard to call. Trimming took 0 bases from V and 1 from J, leaving 6 bases between them. Germline CDR1 is LNHNV and CDR2 is YYDKDF (reference sequence). The CDR3 has 14 amino acids. Here the CDR3 DNA reads TGTGCCACCAGCAGAGATCGTTGGAACACTGAAGCTTTCTTT. It yields the protein CATSRDRWNTEAFF.

The V call is TRBV19, the J call TRBJ2-4, with 11 bases aligning to TRBD1. V lost 6 bases, J lost 2 bases, and 15 bases stayed unmatched. Germline V gene data show CDR1 as LNHDA and CDR2 as SQIVND (reference sequence). The CDR3 length is 19 residues. CDR3 protein: CASSVPLGGQGAPKNIQYF. The CDR3 DNA follows: TGTGCCAGTAGCGTACCCCTCGGAGGACAGGGGGCACCCAAAAACATTCAGTACTTC.

This clone appeared a single time. The J gene is TRBJ1-1, the V gene TRBV7-3, with TRBD1 matching over 10 bases. CDR1 and CDR2 from the germline V gene are SGHTA and FQGTGA. The CDR3 runs 15 residues. The V segment lost 1 base and the J segment 4 bases; nucleotides outside the gene matches: 3. This CDR3 reads CASSLMGTGVTEAFF. CDR3 coding DNA: TGTGCCAGCAGCTTAATGGGGACAGGGGTCACTGAAGCTTTCTTT.

V gene TRBV18 combines with J gene TRBJ2-1, with 8 positions matching TRBD1. The CDR3 extends over 14 amino acids. Trimming cost V 5 bases and J 4 bases; bases outside gene matches: 4. CDR1 is KGHSH, CDR2 LQKENI, per germline. Written as DNA, the CDR3 is TGTGCCAGCTCAGGGACAGGCGGGTACAATGAGCAGTTCTTC. It encodes CASSGTGGYNEQFF.

The chain is built from TRBV6-5 and TRBJ2-3; maybe TRBD1 (7 bases). This CDR3 comprises 15 residues. V lost 6 bases and J 1 base, leaving 14 bases between the germline ends. Germline assignment: CDR1 MNHEY and CDR2 SVGAGI. The CDR3 reads CASSIRGAGTDTQYF. DNA of the CDR3: TGTGCCAGCAGCATCAGGGGGGCGGGCACAGATACGCAGTATTTT.

The V gene is TRBV11-2, the J gene TRBJ1-3; the D is unclear. This CDR3 has 15 amino acids. Trimming left V 4 bases short and J 4 bases short, with 14 bases between. Germline lookup yields CDR1 SGHAT and CDR2 FQNNGV. The chain's CDR3 is CASSSSDQRGNTIYF. CDR3 bases: TGTGCCAGCAGCTCTTCGGACCAGCGGGGAAACACCATATATTTT. Complete variable domain (other parts from reference TRBV11-2 and TRBJ1-3): EAGVAQSPRYKIIEKRQSVAFWCNPISGHATLYWYQQILGQGPKLLIQFQNNGVVDDSQLPKDRFSAERLKGVDSTLKIQPAKLEDSAVYLCASSSSDQRGNTIYFGEGSWLTVV.

This clone was observed a single time. The rearrangement joins TRBV29-1 to TRBJ1-2; 9 positions match TRBD1. Germline V gene sequence: CDR1 SQVTM, CDR2 ANQGSEA. V lost 3 bases and J lost 4; bases outside the gene matches: 9. The CDR3 is 15 amino acids. Here the CDR3 reads CSVDMGQGRLYGYTF. The CDR3 nucleotides read TGCAGCGTTGACATGGGACAGGGACGTCTCTATGGCTACACCTTC.

As DNA, the CDR3 is TGCGCCAGCGGCCGGGACATTAACACCGGGGAGCTGTTTTTT. This gives the protein CASGRDINTGELFF. The chain uses TRBV5-1 and TRBJ2-2, with D possibly TRBD1 on 6 matching bases. Germline V gene lookup returns CDR1 SGHRS and CDR2 YFSETQ. V lost 7 bases to trimming and J lost 2 bases, with 12 bases between them. The CDR3 spans 14 residues.

DNA for the CDR3: TGTGCCAGCAGCCAAACCGTCGCTACAGGGGCTCCCTACGAGCAGTACTTC. As protein: CASSQTVATGAPYEQYF. The rearrangement links TRBV7-2 to TRBJ2-7, with 7 bases aligning to TRBD1. The CDR3 length is 17 residues. Germline V gene data show CDR1 as SGHTA and CDR2 as FQGNSA. The J segment lost 2 bases and the V segment lost 5 bases, leaving 15 bases of the junction unmatched.

The V gene is TRBV30, the J gene TRBJ2-4, with D perhaps matching TRBD1 (5 bases). This CDR3 has 15 residues. Germline V CDR1 and CDR2: GTSNPN, SVGIG (reference sequence). The V gene lost 1 base and the J gene lost 1 base, with 11 bases spanning the gap. The CDR3 coding sequence is TGTGCCTGGAGTGCCGACAGCCTTGCCAAAAACATTCAGTACTTC. Translated: CAWSADSLAKNIQYF.